The rows below give T cell receptor beta chains drawn from one sample of a study of T cells after yellow fever vaccination. Using its own MiXCR run on the 5' RACE reads, TCRdb lists one record per CDR3 protein. The sample records about 250,000 distinct CDR3 sequences, roughly 3.5% being singletons. The source material was PBMCs, sampled 15 days after the yellow fever booster vaccination. The receptors were sampled from a man younger than 35 who received the YFV17D yellow fever vaccine. Each CDR3 is given with its conserved first and last residue. D genes are given only for firm matches. The size field is filled for only some rows; it gives once, few, many or a size class.

size,V,J,D,CDR3,DNA
many,TRBV20-1,TRBJ1-5,TRBD1,CSARDFDRGQPQHF,TGCAGTGCTAGAGACTTCGACAGGGGGCAGCCCCAGCATTTT
many,TRBV11-2,TRBJ1-4,TRBD1,CASSPRGQGSKKLFF,TGTGCCAGCAGCCCAAGGGGACAGGGAAGTAAAAAACTGTTTTTT
many,TRBV12-3/TRBV12-4,TRBJ1-2,-,CASSFPGSFGGYTF,TGTGCCAGCAGTTTTCCAGGGTCCTTCGGCGGCTACACCTTC
many,TRBV7-2,TRBJ1-2,-,CASSPRDPGGGDGYTF,TGTGCCAGCAGCCCCAGGGACCCTGGAGGGGGAGATGGCTACACCTTC
-,TRBV5-1,TRBJ2-3,TRBD2,CASSLAFVGTSGPDTQYF,TGCGCCAGCAGCTTGGCCTTTGTTGGGACTAGCGGGCCAGATACGCAGTATTTT
many,TRBV12-3/TRBV12-4,TRBJ1-2,TRBD1,CASSRDRGVYGYTF,TGTGCCAGCAGCCGGGACAGGGGTGTTTATGGCTACACCTTC
many,TRBV6-1,TRBJ1-4,TRBD1,CASRVRGTGDQGFF,TGTGCCAGCAGAGTTCGTGGGACAGGGGATCAGGGTTTTTTT
many,TRBV6-2/TRBV6-3,TRBJ1-2,-,CASSGDTSYGYTF,TGTGCCAGCAGTGGGGACACTTCCTATGGCTACACCTTC
many,TRBV5-8,TRBJ1-5,-,CASSLKGDYNQPQHF,TGTGCCAGCAGCTTGAAGGGGGACTACAATCAGCCCCAGCATTTT
many,TRBV5-1,TRBJ1-2,-,CASSLVADYGYTF,TGCGCCAGCAGCTTGGTGGCTGACTATGGCTACACCTTC
many,TRBV5-1,TRBJ2-1,TRBD1,CASSRSESGTAYNEQFF,TGCGCCAGCAGCAGATCCGAATCCGGGACAGCTTACAATGAGCAGTTCTTC
many,TRBV27,TRBJ1-6,TRBD1,CASRPLDRDNSPLHF,TGTGCCAGCAGACCACTTGACAGGGATAATTCACCCCTCCACTTT
many,TRBV10-3,TRBJ2-1,-,CAISDRNEQFF,TGTGCCATCAGTGATCGGAATGAGCAGTTCTTC
many,TRBV4-1,TRBJ2-5,-,CASSPSPGPQETQYF,TGCGCCAGCAGCCCTAGTCCCGGGCCGCAAGAGACCCAGTACTTC
many,TRBV29-1,TRBJ2-1,-,CSVAAGLVPEQFF,TGCAGCGTGGCGGCAGGTTTGGTCCCTGAGCAGTTCTTC
many,TRBV20-1,TRBJ2-5,TRBD2,CSARDPSGGLRSASF,TGCAGTGCTAGAGATCCAAGCGGGGGCCTTCGGAGTGCCTCCTTC
many,TRBV7-9,TRBJ2-2,-,CASSLLKTTAGELFF,TGTGCCAGCAGCTTATTGAAAACTACCGCCGGGGAGCTGTTTTTT
few,TRBV5-6,TRBJ1-1,TRBD1,CASSFKGALEAFF,TGTGCCAGCAGCTTTAAGGGGGCCCTTGAAGCTTTCTTT
many,TRBV5-1,TRBJ1-1,TRBD1,CASSPLPTGDLNTEAFF,TGCGCCAGCAGCCCCCTACCGACAGGGGATTTGAACACTGAAGCTTTCTTT
many,TRBV12-3/TRBV12-4,TRBJ2-5,-,CASSLWGKGGETQYF,TGTGCCAGCAGTTTATGGGGAAAAGGGGGAGAGACCCAGTACTTC
many,TRBV12-3/TRBV12-4,TRBJ2-1,TRBD2,CASTPGTSPFFEQFF,TGTGCCAGCACCCCCGGGACTAGCCCGTTCTTTGAGCAGTTCTTC
many,TRBV6-5,TRBJ1-5,-,CASSSSGTGNQPQHF,TGTGCCAGCAGTTCCTCGGGAACAGGGAATCAGCCCCAGCATTTT
many,TRBV5-1,TRBJ2-3,TRBD2,CASTDTSGGADTQYF,TGCGCCAGCACCGATACTAGCGGGGGGGCAGATACGCAGTATTTT
-,TRBV5-4,TRBJ1-3,-,CASSRSGSSGNTIYF,TGTGCCAGCAGCCGGTCCGGAAGCTCTGGAAACACCATATATTTT
-,TRBV5-6,TRBJ2-7,-,CASSPTPLVYEQYF,TGTGCCAGCAGCCCAACCCCTCTAGTCTACGAGCAGTACTTC
-,TRBV4-1,TRBJ2-7,-,CASSQQKKNTGVGDSYEQYF,TGCGCCAGCAGCCAACAAAAAAAAAACACAGGAGTAGGGGACTCCTACGAGCAGTACTTC
many,TRBV11-2,TRBJ2-6,-,CASSGSVFWGSGANVLTF,TGTGCCAGCAGCGGGTCCGTTTTCTGGGGATCTGGGGCCAACGTCCTGACTTTC
many,TRBV5-1,TRBJ2-1,-,CASSPSYDEQFF,TGCGCCAGCAGCCCCTCTTATGATGAGCAGTTCTTC
many,TRBV6-2/TRBV6-3,TRBJ2-7,-,CASSYRGKSSYEQYF,TGTGCCAGCAGTTACAGGGGTAAAAGCTCCTACGAGCAGTACTTC
-,TRBV5-6,TRBJ1-2,TRBD1,CASSGKTGGYGYTF,TGTGCCAGCAGCGGAAAGACAGGGGGCTATGGCTACACCTTC
-,TRBV7-2,TRBJ1-2,TRBD1,CASSLVPGGANGYTF,TGTGCCAGCAGCTTAGTACCAGGGGGCGCGAATGGCTACACCTTC
many,TRBV6-5,TRBJ1-3,-,CASSYSRGSGNTIYF,TGTGCCAGCAGTTACTCCCGCGGCTCTGGAAACACCATATATTTT
many,TRBV6-6,TRBJ1-5,-,CASISGGYQPQHF,TGTGCCAGCATATCGGGGGGATATCAGCCCCAGCATTTT
-,TRBV5-5,TRBJ1-1,-,CASSFLTGDTEAFF,TGTGCCAGCAGCTTTTTGACCGGGGACACTGAAGCTTTCTTT
many,TRBV4-3,TRBJ2-1,-,CASSFRNNEQFF,TGCGCCAGCAGCTTTCGCAACAATGAGCAGTTCTTC
many,TRBV6-6,TRBJ2-5,TRBD1,CASSSSGTGIETQYF,TGTGCCAGCAGTTCCTCCGGGACAGGGATAGAGACCCAGTACTTC
many,TRBV4-2,TRBJ1-5,-,CASSQDIQTNQPQHF,TGTGCCAGCAGCCAAGATATCCAGACAAATCAGCCCCAGCATTTT
many,TRBV7-2,TRBJ1-4,-,CASSPRGGAGKLFF,TGTGCCAGCAGCCCTCGGGGGGGGGCCGGAAAACTGTTTTTT
many,TRBV11-1,TRBJ2-2,TRBD2,CASSHFPDVAGAGNTGELFF,TGTGCCAGCAGCCACTTTCCTGATGTAGCGGGGGCTGGGAACACCGGGGAGCTGTTTTTT
many,TRBV29-1,TRBJ1-2,TRBD1,CSVEEHRGGYGYTF,TGCAGCGTTGAAGAGCACAGGGGGGGGTATGGCTACACCTTC
many,TRBV20-1,TRBJ1-1,-,CSARTRGDGEAFF,TGCAGTGCTCGCACTCGGGGGGACGGTGAAGCTTTCTTT
many,TRBV10-2,TRBJ1-2,TRBD1,CASSPPDRGHYGYTF,TGCGCCTCCTCACCCCCTGACAGGGGGCATTATGGCTACACCTTC